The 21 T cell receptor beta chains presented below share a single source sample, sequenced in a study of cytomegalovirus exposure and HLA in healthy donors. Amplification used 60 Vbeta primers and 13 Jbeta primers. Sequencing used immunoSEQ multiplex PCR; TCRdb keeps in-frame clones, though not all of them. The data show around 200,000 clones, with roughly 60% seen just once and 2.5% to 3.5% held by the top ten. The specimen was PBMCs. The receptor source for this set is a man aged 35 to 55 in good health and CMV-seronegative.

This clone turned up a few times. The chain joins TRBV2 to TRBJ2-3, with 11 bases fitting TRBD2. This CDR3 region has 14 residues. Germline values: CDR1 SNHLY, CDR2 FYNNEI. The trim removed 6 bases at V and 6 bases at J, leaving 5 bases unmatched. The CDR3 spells CASRIAGGFDTQYF. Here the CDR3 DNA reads TGTGCCAGCAGAATAGCGGGAGGGTTTGATACGCAGTATTTT.

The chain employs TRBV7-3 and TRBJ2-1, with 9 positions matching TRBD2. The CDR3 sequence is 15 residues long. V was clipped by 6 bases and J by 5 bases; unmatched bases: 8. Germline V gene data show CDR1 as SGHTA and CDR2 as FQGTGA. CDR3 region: CASSPATSGHNEQFF. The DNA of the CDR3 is TGTGCCAGCAGTCCAGCGACTAGCGGTCACAATGAGCAGTTCTTC. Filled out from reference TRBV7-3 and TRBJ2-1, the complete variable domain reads GAGVSQTPSNKVTEKGKYVELRCDPISGHTALYWYRQSLGQGPEFLIYFQGTGAADDSGLPNDRFFAVRPEGSVSTLKIQRTERGDSAVYLCASSPATSGHNEQFFGPGTRLTVL.

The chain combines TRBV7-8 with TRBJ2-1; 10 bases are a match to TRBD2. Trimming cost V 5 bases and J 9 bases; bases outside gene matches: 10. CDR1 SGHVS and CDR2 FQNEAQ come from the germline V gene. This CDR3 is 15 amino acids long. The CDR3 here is CASSVSGGAVGEQFF. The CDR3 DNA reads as TGTGCCAGCAGCGTGAGCGGGGGGGCCGTCGGTGAGCAGTTCTTC.

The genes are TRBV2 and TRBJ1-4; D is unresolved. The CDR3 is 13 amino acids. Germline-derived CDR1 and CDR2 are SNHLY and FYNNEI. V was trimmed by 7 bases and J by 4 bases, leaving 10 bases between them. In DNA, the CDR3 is TGTGCCAGCAAGCAGGATTATAATGAAAAACTGTTTTTT. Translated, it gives CASKQDYNEKLFF.

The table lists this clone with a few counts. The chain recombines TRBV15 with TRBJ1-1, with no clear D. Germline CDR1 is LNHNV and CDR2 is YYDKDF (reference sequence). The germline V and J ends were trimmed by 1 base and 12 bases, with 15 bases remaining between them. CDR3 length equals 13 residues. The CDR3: CATSRARTGFPFF. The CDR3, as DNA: TGTGCCACCAGCAGAGCTAGAACCGGGTTTCCTTTCTTT.

CDR3 bases: TGTGCCTCACCACTAGCGGGAGTCACAGATACGCAGTATTTT. Protein product: CASPLAGVTDTQYF. J is TRBJ2-3 and V is TRBV30; 11 bases are a match to TRBD2. The CDR3 covers 14 residues. CDR1 is GTSNPN, CDR2 SVGIG, per germline (reference sequence). V lost 7 bases, J lost 2 bases, and 5 bases stayed unmatched.

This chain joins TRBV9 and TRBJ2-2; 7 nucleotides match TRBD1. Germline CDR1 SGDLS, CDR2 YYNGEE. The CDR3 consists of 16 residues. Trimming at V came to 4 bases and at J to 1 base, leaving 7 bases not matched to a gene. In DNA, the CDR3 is TGTGCCAGCAGCCGGGCCTCAGGGGGGAACACCGGGGAGCTGTTTTTT. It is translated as CASSRASGGNTGELFF.

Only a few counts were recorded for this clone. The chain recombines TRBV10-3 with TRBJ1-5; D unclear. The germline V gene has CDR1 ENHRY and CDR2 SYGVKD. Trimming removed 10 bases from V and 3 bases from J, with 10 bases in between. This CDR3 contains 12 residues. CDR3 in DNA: TGTGCCACTGGACGGGACAATCAGCCCCAGCATTTT. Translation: CATGRDNQPQHF.

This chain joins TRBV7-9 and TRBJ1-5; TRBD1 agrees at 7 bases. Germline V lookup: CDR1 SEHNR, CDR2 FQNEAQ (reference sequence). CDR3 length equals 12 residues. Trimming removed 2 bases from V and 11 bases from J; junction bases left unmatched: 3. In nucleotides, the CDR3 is TGTGCCAGCAGCTTAAGACAGGGTACCCAGCATTTT. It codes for CASSLRQGTQHF.

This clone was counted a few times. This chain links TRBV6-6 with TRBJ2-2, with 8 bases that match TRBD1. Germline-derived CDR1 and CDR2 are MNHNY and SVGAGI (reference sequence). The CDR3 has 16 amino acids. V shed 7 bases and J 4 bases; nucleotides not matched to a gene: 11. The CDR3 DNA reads TGTGCCAGCACCCACGGGCAGGGGGCTAGCACCGGGGAGCTGTTTTTT. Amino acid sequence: CASTHGQGASTGELFF.

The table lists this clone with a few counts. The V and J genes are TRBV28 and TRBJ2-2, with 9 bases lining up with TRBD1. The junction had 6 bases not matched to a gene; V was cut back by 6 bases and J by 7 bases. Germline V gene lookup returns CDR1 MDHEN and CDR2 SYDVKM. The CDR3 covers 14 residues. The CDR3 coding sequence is TGTGCCAGCAGAGGGACAGGGAAGGGCGGGGAGCTGTTTTTT. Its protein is CASRGTGKGGELFF. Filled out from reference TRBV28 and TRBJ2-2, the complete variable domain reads DVKVTQSSRYLVKRTGEKVFLECVQDMDHENMFWYRQDPGLGLRLIYFSYDVKMKEKGDIPEGYSVSREKKERFSLILESASTNQTSMYLCASRGTGKGGELFFGEGSRLTVL.

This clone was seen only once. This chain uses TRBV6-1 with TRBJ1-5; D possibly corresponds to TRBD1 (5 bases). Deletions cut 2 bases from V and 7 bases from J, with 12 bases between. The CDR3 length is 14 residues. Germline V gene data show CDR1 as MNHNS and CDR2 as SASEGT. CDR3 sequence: CASSERQGGQPQHF. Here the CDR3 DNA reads TGTGCCAGCAGTGAAAGGCAGGGAGGGCAGCCCCAGCATTTT.

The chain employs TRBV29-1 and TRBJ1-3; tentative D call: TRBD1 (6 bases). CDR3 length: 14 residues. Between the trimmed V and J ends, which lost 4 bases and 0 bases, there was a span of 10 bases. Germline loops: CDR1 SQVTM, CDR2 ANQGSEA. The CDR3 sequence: CSVVGGSSGNTIYF. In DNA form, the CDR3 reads TGCAGCGTTGTAGGGGGTAGCTCTGGAAACACCATATATTTT. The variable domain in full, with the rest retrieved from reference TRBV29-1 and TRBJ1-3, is SAVISQKPSRDICQRGTSLTIQCQVDSQVTMMFWYRQQPGQSLTLIATANQGSEATYESGFVIDKFPISRPNLTFSTLTVSNMSPEDSSIYLCSVVGGSSGNTIYFGEGSWLTVV.

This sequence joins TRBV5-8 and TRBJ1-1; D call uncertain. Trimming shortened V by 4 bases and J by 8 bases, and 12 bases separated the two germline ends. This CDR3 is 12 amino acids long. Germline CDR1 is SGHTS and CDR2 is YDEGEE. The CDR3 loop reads CASSPAAGEAFF. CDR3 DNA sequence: TGTGCCAGCAGCCCGGCGGCCGGCGAAGCTTTCTTT.

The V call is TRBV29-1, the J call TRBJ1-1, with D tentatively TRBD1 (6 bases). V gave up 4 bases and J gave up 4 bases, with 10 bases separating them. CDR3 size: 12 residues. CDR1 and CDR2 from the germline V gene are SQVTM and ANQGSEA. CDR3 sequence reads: CSVGSGATEAFF. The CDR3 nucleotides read TGCAGCGTTGGCTCAGGGGCCACTGAAGCTTTCTTT.

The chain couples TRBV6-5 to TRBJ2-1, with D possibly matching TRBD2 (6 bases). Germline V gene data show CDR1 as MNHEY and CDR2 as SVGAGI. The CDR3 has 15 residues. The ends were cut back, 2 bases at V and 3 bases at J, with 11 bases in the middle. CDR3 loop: CASSYGGKIYNEQFF. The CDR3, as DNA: TGTGCCAGCAGTTACGGCGGGAAGATCTACAATGAGCAGTTCTTC.

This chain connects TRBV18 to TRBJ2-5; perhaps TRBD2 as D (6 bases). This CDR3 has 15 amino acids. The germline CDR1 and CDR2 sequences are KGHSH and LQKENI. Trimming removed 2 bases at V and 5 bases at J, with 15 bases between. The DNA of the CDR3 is TGTGCCAGCTCACCATATAACGGGAGAGACGAGACCCAGTACTTC. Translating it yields CASSPYNGRDETQYF.

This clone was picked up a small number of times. CDR3 region: CASSATSGRLRDTQYF. Written as DNA, the CDR3 is TGTGCCAGTAGTGCGACTAGCGGGAGATTACGAGATACGCAGTATTTT. The chain is built from TRBV19 and TRBJ2-3; 12 bases agree with TRBD2. J gave up 5 bases and V 5 bases, and 8 bases lay outside the gene matches. The CDR3 runs 16 residues. Germline V CDR1 and CDR2: LNHDA, SQIVND (reference sequence).

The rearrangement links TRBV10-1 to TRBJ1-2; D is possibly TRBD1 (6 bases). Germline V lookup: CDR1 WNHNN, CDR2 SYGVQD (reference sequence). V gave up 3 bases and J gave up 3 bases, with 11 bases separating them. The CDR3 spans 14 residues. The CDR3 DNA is TGCGCCAGCAGTGAATTGACAGGCGACTATGGCTACACCTTC. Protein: CASSELTGDYGYTF.

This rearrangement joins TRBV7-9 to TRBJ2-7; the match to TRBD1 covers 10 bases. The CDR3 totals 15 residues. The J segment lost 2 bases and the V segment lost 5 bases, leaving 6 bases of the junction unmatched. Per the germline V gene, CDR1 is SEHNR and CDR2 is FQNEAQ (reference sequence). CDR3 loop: CASSLLGQGAYEQYF. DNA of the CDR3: TGTGCCAGCAGCCTCCTAGGACAGGGGGCCTACGAGCAGTACTTC.

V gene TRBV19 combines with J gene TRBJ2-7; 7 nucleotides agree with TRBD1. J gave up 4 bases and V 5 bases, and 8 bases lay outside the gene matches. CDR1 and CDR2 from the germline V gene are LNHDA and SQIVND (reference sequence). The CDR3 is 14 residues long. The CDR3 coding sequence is TGTGCCAGTAGTCTGGGACAGTCCGCATACGAGCAGTACTTC. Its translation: CASSLGQSAYEQYF.